The rows below give T cell receptor beta chains drawn from one sample of a study of T-cell memory formation after mild COVID-19. A single record per CDR3 protein comes from TCRdb applying MiXCR to the 5' RACE reads. The sample shows 470,000 or so distinct CDR3 sequences, about a sixth of them seen only once. Sequencing was carried out using PBMCs or a T cell subset sorted from them (not recorded which). These receptors were collected from a man aged 18 to 30 who had mild COVID-19 (a few samples of this study predate the infection). Cell type and time point are not known. Both conserved end residues are part of each CDR3. A D gene is named only where the DNA matches it firmly. Clone size is stated in some rows and not others, as once, few, many or a class when expanded.

V gene,J gene,D gene,clone size,CDR3 protein,CDR3 DNA
TRBV7-2,TRBJ1-2,TRBD1,few,CASSQDRGSNYGYTF,TGTGCCAGCAGCCAAGACAGGGGTTCCAACTATGGCTACACCTTC
TRBV7-6,TRBJ2-2,TRBD1,.,CAGTDRGWTGELFF,TGTGCCGGAACAGACAGGGGGTGGACCGGGGAGCTGTTTTTT
TRBV7-6,TRBJ1-6,.,many,CASSLYPESSYNSPLHF,TGTGCCAGCAGCTTATACCCGGAGAGCTCCTATAATTCACCCCTCCACTTT
TRBV5-1,TRBJ2-3,TRBD2,many,CASSLVSSGEATDTQYF,TGCGCCAGCAGCTTGGTGTCTAGCGGGGAGGCCACAGATACGCAGTATTTT
TRBV20-1,TRBJ2-3,TRBD1,.,CSARRLNRGPGTDTQYF,TGCAGTGCTAGACGACTAAACAGGGGGCCCGGCACAGATACGCAGTATTTT
TRBV7-2,TRBJ1-2,.,few,CASSLRDPSGYTF,TGTGCCAGCAGCTTACGGGACCCCTCGGGCTACACCTTC
TRBV11-1,TRBJ2-6,.,.,CASSPPSGLVSGANVLTF,TGTGCCAGCAGCCCACCTTCGGGCCTCGTCTCTGGGGCCAACGTCCTGACTTTC
TRBV5-5,TRBJ1-2,TRBD1,few,CASSSPGQGRISGYTF,TGTGCCAGCAGCTCACCGGGACAGGGTAGAATCTCTGGCTACACCTTC
TRBV19,TRBJ2-6,.,.,CAGSISGANVLTF,TGTGCCGGGTCAATCTCTGGGGCCAACGTCCTGACTTTC
TRBV24-1,TRBJ2-5,TRBD1,once,CATSDRGPGQWEETQYF,TGTGCCACCAGTGACCGTGGACCGGGACAGTGGGAAGAGACCCAGTACTTC
TRBV3-1,TRBJ1-1,.,few,CASSQVWVEAWGGSEAFF,TGTGCCAGCAGCCAAGTTTGGGTTGAAGCGTGGGGGGGTTCTGAAGCTTTCTTT
TRBV20-1,TRBJ2-1,.,few,CRIPIVELGYNEQFF,TGCAGAATCCCGATTGTCGAACTAGGTTACAATGAGCAGTTCTTC
TRBV20-1,TRBJ2-5,.,few,CSAPGTYAETQYF,TGCAGTGCTCCTGGGACCTACGCGGAGACCCAGTACTTC
TRBV4-1,TRBJ1-6,.,.,CASSQEAGVYNSPLHF,TGCGCCAGCAGCCAAGAGGCGGGAGTTTATAATTCACCCCTCCACTTT
TRBV7-9,TRBJ1-2,.,.,CASSLAGARGYTF,TGTGCCAGCAGCTTAGCCGGGGCGCGGGGCTACACCTTC
TRBV6-6,TRBJ1-5,.,.,CASSYGRARSNQPQHF,TGTGCCAGCAGTTACGGCAGGGCCCGTAGCAATCAGCCCCAGCATTTT
TRBV5-1,TRBJ2-7,TRBD2,few,CASSPLAGGSYEQYF,TGCGCCAGCAGCCCCCTAGCGGGGGGTTCCTACGAGCAGTACTTC
TRBV13,TRBJ1-2,TRBD1,once,CASSGQEVYGYTF,TGTGCCAGCAGTGGACAGGAAGTCTATGGCTACACCTTC
TRBV30,TRBJ2-2,.,.,CAWSVGWQQNTGELFF,TGTGCCTGGAGTGTAGGGTGGCAGCAGAACACCGGGGAGCTGTTTTTT
TRBV28,TRBJ2-6,.,many,CASSLPGANVLTF,TGCGCCAGCAGCCTGCCCGGGGCCAACGTCCTGACTTTC
TRBV9,TRBJ2-2,TRBD2,.,CASSAPGLAVGELFF,TGTGCCAGCAGCGCCCCCGGACTAGCAGTCGGGGAGCTGTTTTTT
TRBV6-1,TRBJ2-5,.,.,CASSEALTQETQYF,TGTGCCAGCAGTGAAGCGCTGACTCAAGAGACCCAGTACTTC
TRBV24-1,TRBJ1-1,TRBD1,.,CATSAPTGTEAFF,TGTGCCACCAGTGCCCCGACAGGGACTGAAGCTTTCTTT
TRBV5-8,TRBJ2-1,.,few,CASSLSGRLGQFF,TGTGCCAGCAGCTTGTCGGGCCGGTTGGGGCAGTTCTTC
TRBV5-1,TRBJ2-5,TRBD2,few,CASGPGGAVETQYF,TGCGCCAGCGGGCCGGGGGGGGCGGTGGAGACCCAGTACTTC
TRBV2,TRBJ2-2,.,.,CASGSVGNTGELFF,TGTGCCAGCGGCTCCGTCGGGAACACCGGGGAGCTGTTTTTT
TRBV19,TRBJ1-1,.,.,CASSPTRDGRPDFF,TGTGCCAGTAGTCCGACACGGGACGGACGCCCAGATTTCTTT
TRBV5-1,TRBJ1-4,.,few,CATRVETFGKLFF,TGCGCCACCCGCGTGGAGACCTTCGGTAAACTGTTTTTT
TRBV19,TRBJ1-5,.,few,CASSIAAGRASSQPQHF,TGTGCCAGTAGTATAGCGGCAGGGAGAGCTAGTAGTCAGCCCCAGCATTTT
TRBV2,TRBJ2-7,.,.,CASRGGFLSYNEQYF,TGTGCCAGCAGGGGTGGGTTCCTCTCCTACAACGAGCAGTACTTC
TRBV28,TRBJ1-2,TRBD1,once,CASSSTGRANYGYTF,TGTGCCAGCAGTTCGACAGGGAGGGCTAACTATGGCTACACCTTC
TRBV7-9,TRBJ2-7,TRBD2,few,CASSQIGGEQYF,TGTGCCAGCAGCCAGATCGGGGGGGAGCAGTACTTC
TRBV6-5,TRBJ2-5,.,few,CASKRFGGHQETQYF,TGTGCCAGCAAACGGTTCGGGGGGCACCAAGAGACCCAGTACTTC
TRBV3-1,TRBJ2-5,.,.,CARRDFQETQYF,TGTGCCAGACGGGACTTTCAAGAGACCCAGTACTTC
TRBV24-1,TRBJ2-5,TRBD2,.,CATSDWIQLAGLGETQYF,TGTGCCACCAGTGATTGGATCCAACTAGCGGGGTTGGGGGAGACCCAGTACTTC
TRBV12-3/TRBV12-4,TRBJ1-1,.,many,CASANSFSEAFF,TGTGCCAGCGCAAACTCGTTTTCTGAAGCTTTCTTT
TRBV4-3,TRBJ1-2,.,few,CASSQDSSWGSAYGYTF,TGCGCCAGCAGCCAAGATTCGAGCTGGGGATCTGCCTATGGCTACACCTTC
TRBV12-3/TRBV12-4,TRBJ1-2,.,.,CASSVQGFDGYTF,TGTGCCAGCAGTGTACAGGGTTTTGATGGCTACACCTTC
TRBV2,TRBJ2-3,TRBD2,few,CASSYLAGGSTDTQYF,TGTGCCAGCAGCTATCTAGCGGGGGGGAGCACAGATACGCAGTATTTT
TRBV4-2,TRBJ2-7,.,.,CASSQGRGRSYEQYF,TGTGCCAGCAGCCAAGGTAGGGGCAGGTCCTACGAGCAGTACTTC
TRBV28,TRBJ1-1,.,many,CASSFRGYEAFF,TGTGCCAGCAGTTTTCGGGGTTATGAAGCTTTCTTT
TRBV6-5,TRBJ1-1,.,.,CASSGAVRTEAFF,TGTGCCAGCAGTGGGGCGGTGCGGACTGAAGCTTTCTTT
TRBV29-1,TRBJ1-1,TRBD1,few,CSANPRDRGMNTEAFF,TGCAGCGCTAATCCTCGGGACAGGGGTATGAACACTGAAGCTTTCTTT
TRBV4-1,TRBJ1-4,.,few,CASSPGQGDEKLFF,TGCGCCAGCAGCCCCGGACAAGGGGATGAAAAACTGTTTTTT
TRBV20-1,TRBJ1-1,.,.,CSARDGQWNTEAFF,TGCAGTGCTAGAGATGGACAGTGGAACACTGAAGCTTTCTTT
TRBV12-3/TRBV12-4,TRBJ2-1,TRBD1,.,CASSLWGQSYNEQFF,TGTGCCAGCAGTTTATGGGGACAGTCCTACAATGAGCAGTTCTTC
TRBV6-6,TRBJ2-5,.,few,CASSYRRGQETQYF,TGTGCCAGCAGTTACCGGCGAGGCCAAGAGACCCAGTACTTC
TRBV20-1,TRBJ1-1,.,few,CSAPRAEHMNTEAFF,TGCAGTGCTCCAAGGGCGGAACACATGAACACTGAAGCTTTCTTT
TRBV20-1,TRBJ1-4,.,few,CSAVGRGRTEKLFF,TGCAGTGCTGTCGGGAGAGGGAGAACTGAAAAACTGTTTTTT
TRBV4-1,TRBJ2-2,.,.,CASSQYRDANTGELFF,TGCGCCAGCAGCCAGTACAGGGACGCGAACACCGGGGAGCTGTTTTTT
TRBV6-5,TRBJ1-1,.,few,CASSYHNRAAEAFF,TGTGCCAGCAGTTACCATAATCGGGCAGCTGAAGCTTTCTTT
TRBV5-1,TRBJ2-1,.,few,CASSLVQGGNEQFF,TGCGCCAGCAGCTTGGTTCAGGGGGGCAATGAGCAGTTCTTC
TRBV4-3,TRBJ2-1,TRBD2,.,CASSQEPRGSSYNEQFF,TGCGCCAGCAGCCAAGAACCGCGGGGGAGCTCCTACAATGAGCAGTTCTTC
TRBV7-2,TRBJ1-2,.,few,CASSFLGGLGYTF,TGTGCCAGCAGCTTTCTAGGAGGGCTTGGCTACACCTTC
TRBV5-4,TRBJ2-1,.,.,CASSPVEGLNYNEQFF,TGTGCCAGCAGCCCGGTAGAGGGACTTAATTACAATGAGCAGTTCTTC
TRBV5-1,TRBJ1-3,.,.,CASSPASGAPSGNTIYF,TGCGCCAGCAGCCCCGCGTCTGGAGCCCCCTCTGGAAACACCATATATTTT
TRBV10-1,TRBJ2-6,TRBD1,few,CASSVSMLGQGLCGANVLTF,TGCGCCAGCAGTGTTTCGATGTTGGGACAGGGATTATGTGGGGCCAACGTCCTGACTTTC